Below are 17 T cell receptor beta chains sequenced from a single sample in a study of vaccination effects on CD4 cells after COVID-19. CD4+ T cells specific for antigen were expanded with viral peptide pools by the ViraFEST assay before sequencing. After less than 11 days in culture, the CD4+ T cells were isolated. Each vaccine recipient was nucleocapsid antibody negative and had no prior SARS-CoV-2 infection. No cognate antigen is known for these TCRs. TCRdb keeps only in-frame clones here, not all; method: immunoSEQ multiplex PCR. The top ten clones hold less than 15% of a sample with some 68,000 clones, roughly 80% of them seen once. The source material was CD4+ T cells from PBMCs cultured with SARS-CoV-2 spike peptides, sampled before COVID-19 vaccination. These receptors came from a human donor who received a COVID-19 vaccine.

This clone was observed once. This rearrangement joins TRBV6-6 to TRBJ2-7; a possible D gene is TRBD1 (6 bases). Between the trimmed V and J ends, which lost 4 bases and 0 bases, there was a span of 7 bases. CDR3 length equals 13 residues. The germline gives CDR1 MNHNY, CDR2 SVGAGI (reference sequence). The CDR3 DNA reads TGTGCCAGCAGTTTACAGGGCTCCTACGAGCAGTACGTC. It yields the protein CASSLQGSYEQYV.

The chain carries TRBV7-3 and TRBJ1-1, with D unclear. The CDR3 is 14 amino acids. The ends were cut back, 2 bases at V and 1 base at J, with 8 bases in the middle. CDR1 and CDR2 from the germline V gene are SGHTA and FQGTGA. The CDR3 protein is CASSLLGENTEAFF. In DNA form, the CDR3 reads TGTGCCAGCAGCTTACTCGGTGAGAACACTGAAGCTTTCTTT.

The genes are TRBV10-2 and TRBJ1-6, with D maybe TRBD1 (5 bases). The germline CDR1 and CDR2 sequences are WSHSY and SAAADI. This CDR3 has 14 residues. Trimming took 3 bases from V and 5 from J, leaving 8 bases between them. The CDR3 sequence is CASSEVRDNSPLHF. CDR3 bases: TGCGCCAGCAGTGAAGTCAGGGATAATTCACCCCTCCACTTT.

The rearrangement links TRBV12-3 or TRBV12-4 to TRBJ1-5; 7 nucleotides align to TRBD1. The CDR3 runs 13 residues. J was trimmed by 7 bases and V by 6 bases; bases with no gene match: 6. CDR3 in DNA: TGTGCCAGCAGCGGACAGGCTGTCCAGCCCCAGCATTTT. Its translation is CASSGQAVQPQHF.

The CDR3: CASSAWDRGTQETQYF. The CDR3 DNA is TGTGCCAGCAGTGCATGGGACAGGGGAACACAAGAGACCCAGTACTTC. V is TRBV25-1 and J is TRBJ2-5, with TRBD1 matching 10 bases. This CDR3 region has 16 residues. Germline CDR1 reads MGHDK; CDR2 reads SYGVNS. After removal of 4 bases from V and 2 bases from J, the junction contained 7 bases not matched to a gene.

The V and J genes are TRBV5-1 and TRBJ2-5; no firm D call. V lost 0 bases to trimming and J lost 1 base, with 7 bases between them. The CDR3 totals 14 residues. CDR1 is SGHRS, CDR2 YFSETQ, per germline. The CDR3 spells CASSLGSPQETQYF. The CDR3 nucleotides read TGCGCCAGCAGCTTGGGCAGCCCCCAAGAGACCCAGTACTTC.

The DNA for the CDR3 is TGTGCCAGCAGTCCGTCAGGTGTCTCTGGAAACACCATATATTTT. Encoded protein: CASSPSGVSGNTIYF. V is TRBV28 and J is TRBJ1-3, with no clear D. This CDR3 has 15 residues. V gave up 5 bases and J gave up 0 bases, with 11 bases separating them. CDR1 is MDHEN and CDR2 is SYDVKM in the germline V gene.

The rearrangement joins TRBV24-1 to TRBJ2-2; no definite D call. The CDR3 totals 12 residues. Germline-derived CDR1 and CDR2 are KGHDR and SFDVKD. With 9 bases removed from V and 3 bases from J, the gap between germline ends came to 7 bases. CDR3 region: CATDDYTGELFF. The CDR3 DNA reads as TGTGCCACCGACGATTACACCGGGGAGCTGTTTTTT.

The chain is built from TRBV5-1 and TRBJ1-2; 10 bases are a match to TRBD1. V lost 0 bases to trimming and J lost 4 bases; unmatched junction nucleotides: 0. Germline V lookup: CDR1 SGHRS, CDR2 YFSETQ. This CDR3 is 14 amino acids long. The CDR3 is CASSLGTGGYGYTF. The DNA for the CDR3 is TGCGCCAGCAGCTTGGGGACAGGGGGCTATGGCTACACCTTC.

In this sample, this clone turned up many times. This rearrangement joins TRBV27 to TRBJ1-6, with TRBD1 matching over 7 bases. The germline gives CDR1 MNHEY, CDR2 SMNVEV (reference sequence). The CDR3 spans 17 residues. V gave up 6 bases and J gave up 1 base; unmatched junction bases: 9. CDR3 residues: CASRSTGELSYNSPLHF. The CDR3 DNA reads TGTGCCAGCAGGTCTACAGGGGAGCTGTCCTATAATTCACCCCTCCACTTT.

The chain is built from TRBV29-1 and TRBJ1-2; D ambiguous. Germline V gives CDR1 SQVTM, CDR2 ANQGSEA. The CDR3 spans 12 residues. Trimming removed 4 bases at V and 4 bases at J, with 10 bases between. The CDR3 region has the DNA TGCAGCGTTGCTTGGGGATCCTATGGCTACACCTTC. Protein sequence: CSVAWGSYGYTF.

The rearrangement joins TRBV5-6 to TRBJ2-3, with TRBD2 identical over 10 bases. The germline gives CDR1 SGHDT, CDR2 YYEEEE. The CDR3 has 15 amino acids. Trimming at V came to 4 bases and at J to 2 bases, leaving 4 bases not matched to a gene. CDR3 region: CASSQLAGDTDTQYF. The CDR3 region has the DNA TGTGCCAGCAGCCAGCTAGCGGGGGACACAGATACGCAGTATTTT.

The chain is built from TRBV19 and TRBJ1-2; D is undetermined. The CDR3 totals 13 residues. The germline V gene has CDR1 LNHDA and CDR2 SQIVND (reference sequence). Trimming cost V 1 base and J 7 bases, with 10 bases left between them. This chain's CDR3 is CASSIVSRGGYTF. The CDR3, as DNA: TGTGCCAGTAGTATAGTAAGCAGAGGTGGCTACACCTTC. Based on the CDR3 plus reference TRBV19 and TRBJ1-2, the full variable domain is DGGITQSPKYLFRKEGQNVTLSCEQNLNHDAMYWYRQDPGQGLRLIYYSQIVNDFQKGDIAEGYSVSREKKESFPLTVTSAQKNPTAFYLCASSIVSRGGYTFGSGTRLTVV.

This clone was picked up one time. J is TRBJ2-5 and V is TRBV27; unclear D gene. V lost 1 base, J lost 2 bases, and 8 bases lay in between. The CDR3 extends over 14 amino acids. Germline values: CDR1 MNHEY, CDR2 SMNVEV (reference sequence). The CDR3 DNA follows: TGTGCCAGCAGTTTATACGGAAGACAAGAGACCCAGTACTTC. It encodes CASSLYGRQETQYF.

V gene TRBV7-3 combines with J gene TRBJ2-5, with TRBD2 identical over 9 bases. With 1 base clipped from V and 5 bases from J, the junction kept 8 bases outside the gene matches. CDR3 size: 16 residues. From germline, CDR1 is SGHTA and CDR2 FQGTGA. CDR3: CASSLKSLAGEETQYF. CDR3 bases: TGTGCCAGCAGCTTAAAGTCGTTAGCGGGGGAGGAGACCCAGTACTTC.

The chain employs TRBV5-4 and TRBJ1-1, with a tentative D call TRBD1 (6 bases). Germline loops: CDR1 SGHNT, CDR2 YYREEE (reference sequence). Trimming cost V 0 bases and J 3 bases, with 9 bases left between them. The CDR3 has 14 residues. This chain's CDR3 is CASSLGGGDTEAFF. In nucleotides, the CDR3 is TGTGCCAGCAGCTTGGGAGGGGGGGACACTGAAGCTTTCTTT.

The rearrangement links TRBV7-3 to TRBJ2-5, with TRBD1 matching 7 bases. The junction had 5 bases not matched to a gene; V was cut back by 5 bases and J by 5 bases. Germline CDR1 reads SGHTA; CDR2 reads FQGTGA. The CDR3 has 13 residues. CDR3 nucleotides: TGTGCCAGCAGCCAGGGACAGCTCGAGACCCAGTACTTC. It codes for CASSQGQLETQYF.